These 29 T cell receptor beta chains came from one sample sequenced in a study of T cells in Graves' hyperthyroidism and ophthalmopathy. Amplification yielded TCR beta CDR3 regions, with RNA transcripts as the source. The HTBI set primed first-round TCR CDR3 RT-PCR. Via MiXCR, TCRdb re-called the multiplex PCR reads, giving one row per CDR3 protein. Of about 690,000 distinct CDR3 sequences in the sample, around a sixth were seen once. The sequencing input was blood. These receptors were obtained from a man aged 45-60 years with Graves' hyperthyroidism.

This chain joins TRBV6-5 and TRBJ2-5; 13 nucleotides agree with TRBD2. J lost 5 bases, V lost 4 bases, and 7 bases had no gene match. The CDR3 has 16 residues. The germline V gene has CDR1 MNHEY and CDR2 SVGAGI. This CDR3 is CASSSRLAGGVETQYF. The DNA of the CDR3 is TGTGCCAGCAGTTCAAGACTAGCGGGAGGCGTGGAGACCCAGTACTTC.

This clonotype was picked up many times. The V gene is TRBV20-1, the J gene TRBJ2-5; the match to TRBD1 covers 7 bases. The J segment lost 3 bases and the V segment lost 3 bases, leaving 13 bases of the junction unmatched. Germline CDR1 reads DFQATT; CDR2 reads SNEGSKA (reference sequence). The CDR3 loop spans 16 amino acids. The CDR3 DNA follows: TGCAGTGCTAGGACCACAGGGGACGCTACCAAAGAGACCCAGTACTTC. Residues: CSARTTGDATKETQYF.

This clonotype was counted many times. The V and J genes are TRBV6-2 or TRBV6-3 and TRBJ1-1; 7 nucleotides match TRBD1. The J segment lost 7 bases and the V segment lost 4 bases, leaving 9 bases of the junction unmatched. CDR1 MNHEY and CDR2 SVGEGT come from the germline V gene. This CDR3 has 14 amino acids. The CDR3 loop is CASSLGAGGLEAFF. The DNA of the CDR3 is TGTGCCAGCAGTTTAGGGGCAGGGGGACTTGAAGCTTTCTTT.

Worth noting for this clonotype: A clone one base away is much larger, so this may be a read error. This chain connects TRBV28 to TRBJ2-1, with D possibly matching TRBD2 (6 bases). The germline V gene encodes CDR1 MDHEN and CDR2 SYDVKM. Trimming cost V 6 bases and J 2 bases, with 17 bases left between them. The CDR3 covers 16 residues. The DNA for the CDR3 is TGTGCCAGCAGCCCCTCGGGCGGGATGACCTACAATGAGCAGTTCTTC. This encodes CASSPSGGMTYNEQFF.

This clonotype has ten or more counts. The chain is built from TRBV24-1 and TRBJ1-2; possible D gene TRBD1, 6 bases. This CDR3 comprises 17 residues. From germline, CDR1 is KGHDR and CDR2 SFDVKD. V lost 1 base, J lost 0 bases, and 14 bases lay in between. This CDR3 reads CATSDFPGTQPNYGYTF. The CDR3 DNA reads TGTGCCACCAGTGATTTCCCCGGGACACAACCTAACTATGGCTACACCTTC.

The CDR3 bases are TGTGCCAGCAACACTGACCCTCACCTGGCAGCTTTCTTT. This gives the protein CASNTDPHLAAFF. V gene TRBV6-1 combines with J gene TRBJ1-1; no reliable D call. V dropped 7 bases and J dropped 10 bases, with 19 bases sitting between them. This CDR3 comprises 13 residues. Germline V lookup: CDR1 MNHNS, CDR2 SASEGT.

This clonotype came up many times. The chain links TRBV6-5 to TRBJ1-5; D is unresolved. Trimming removed 0 bases from V and 5 bases from J, with 20 bases in between. From germline, CDR1 is MNHEY and CDR2 SVGAGI. CDR3 length: 18 residues. The CDR3 DNA sequence: TGTGCCAGCAGTTACTCGATTATTGTGGCAGACAATGATCAGCCCCAGCATTTT. As protein: CASSYSIIVADNDQPQHF.

This chain joins TRBV9 and TRBJ1-4; 8 bases line up with TRBD1. Per the germline V gene, CDR1 is SGDLS and CDR2 is YYNGEE. V lost 4 bases, J lost 10 bases, and 12 bases stayed unmatched. The CDR3 extends over 15 amino acids. CDR3 residues: CASSQQGTGFGKLFF. CDR3 coding DNA: TGTGCCAGCAGCCAGCAGGGGACAGGATTCGGAAAACTGTTTTTT.

The table lists this clonotype with a count of one. A much larger clone differs by one base, so this may be a read error. The rearrangement joins TRBV20-1 to TRBJ2-3; no clear D gene. V lost 2 bases and J 3 bases, leaving 12 bases between the germline ends. This CDR3 contains 14 residues. Germline V lookup: CDR1 DFQATT, CDR2 SNEGSKA (reference sequence). Here the CDR3 reads CSARRANGTDTQYF. The CDR3 nucleotides read TGCAGTGCTAGACGGGCTAACGGGACAGATACGCAGTATTTT.

This clonotype was observed many times. J is TRBJ2-7 and V is TRBV28, with a possible D match to TRBD2 (6 bases). The CDR3 contains 14 residues. Germline CDR1 is MDHEN and CDR2 is SYDVKM. Trimming removed 2 bases from V and 3 bases from J, with 11 bases in between. The CDR3 sequence: CASSLPRGYYEQYF. The CDR3 DNA reads TGTGCCAGCAGTTTACCCCGGGGGTACTACGAGCAGTACTTC.

This clonotype has more than one count but fewer than ten. The V and J genes are TRBV20-1 and TRBJ2-4, with TRBD2 identical over 10 bases. The CDR3 extends over 15 amino acids. V gave up 6 bases and J gave up 3 bases; unmatched junction bases: 8. Per the germline V gene, CDR1 is DFQATT and CDR2 is SNEGSKA (reference sequence). The CDR3 protein is CSADASGSGKNIQYF. The DNA for the CDR3 is TGCAGTGCCGATGCTAGCGGGAGTGGCAAAAACATTCAGTACTTC.

In this sample, this clonotype turned up many times. The V call is TRBV2, the J call TRBJ1-2; 8 bases fit TRBD1. This CDR3 spans 14 amino acids. The germline V gene encodes CDR1 SNHLY and CDR2 FYNNEI. With V trimmed by 6 bases and J by 2 bases, 5 bases remained unmatched. CDR3 sequence (DNA): TGTGCCAGCAGGCGGACAGGGACCAACTATGGCTACACCTTC. It yields the protein CASRRTGTNYGYTF.

This clonotype was counted between two and nine times. The J gene is TRBJ2-1, the V gene TRBV18; TRBD1 aligns across 9 bases. The CDR3 loop spans 17 amino acids. The germline V gene encodes CDR1 KGHSH and CDR2 LQKENI. The V and J ends lost 0 bases and 3 bases, in that order; junction bases with no gene match: 6. In DNA, the CDR3 is TGTGCCAGCTCACCACCGTCGACAGGGGGTTTCTACAATGAGCAGTTCTTC. Translation gives CASSPPSTGGFYNEQFF.

This clonotype was counted a few times. The V call is TRBV27, the J call TRBJ1-4, with D tentatively TRBD1 (6 bases). Germline V CDR1 and CDR2: MNHEY, SMNVEV (reference sequence). Between the trimmed V and J ends, which lost 8 bases and 6 bases, there was a span of 19 bases. CDR3 length: 15 residues. CDR3 DNA: TGTGCCAGCTCCGCGGGGGGCGGATGGTATGAAAAACTGTTTTTT. It encodes CASSAGGGWYEKLFF.

Ten or more counts support this clonotype. This chain uses TRBV18 with TRBJ1-4; D perhaps matches TRBD1 (6 bases). CDR1 and CDR2 (germline): KGHSH, LQKENI. V was shortened by 2 bases and J by 5 bases, with 9 bases between the two germline ends. The CDR3 length is 14 residues. CDR3 DNA: TGTGCCAGCTCACCAAACAGGGAGAATGAAAAACTGTTTTTT. Translated: CASSPNRENEKLFF.

This clonotype was seen at least ten times. The rearrangement uses TRBV20-1 and TRBJ1-5; no definite D call. CDR3 length: 14 amino acids. Germline-derived CDR1 and CDR2 are DFQATT and SNEGSKA (reference sequence). V was cut by 3 bases and J by 0 bases, with 9 bases left in between. The CDR3 DNA follows: TGCAGTGCTAGCACCCCTTATAGCAATCAGCCCCAGCATTTT. It encodes CSASTPYSNQPQHF.

The chain joins TRBV20-1 to TRBJ2-7; perhaps D is TRBD1 or TRBD2 (5 bases each). The CDR3 extends over 14 amino acids. CDR1 is DFQATT and CDR2 is SNEGSKA in the germline V gene (reference sequence). Trimming cost V 3 bases and J 5 bases, with 17 bases left between them. This chain's CDR3 is CSARGDRLRHEQYF. In DNA form, the CDR3 reads TGCAGTGCTAGGGGGGACCGCTTGAGGCACGAGCAGTACTTC.

The chain is built from TRBV20-1 and TRBJ1-4, with a possible D match to TRBD1 (6 bases). CDR3 length: 19 amino acids. CDR1 and CDR2 (germline): DFQATT, SNEGSKA (reference sequence). V was trimmed by 2 bases and J by 6 bases, leaving 28 bases between them. CDR3 region: CSARQRRDNLFPGDEKLFF. In DNA form, the CDR3 reads TGCAGTGCTAGACAACGCCGGGACAACCTGTTTCCAGGGGATGAAAAACTGTTTTTT.

V usage is TRBV6-1 and J usage is TRBJ1-2; D gene unclear. There are 13 residues in the CDR3. Germline V gene data show CDR1 as MNHNS and CDR2 as SASEGT. Trimming took 3 bases from V and 2 from J, leaving 7 bases between them. The CDR3 reads CASSEAENYGYTF. The CDR3 region has the DNA TGTGCCAGCAGTGAGGCAGAAAACTATGGCTACACCTTC.

The count of this clonotype is one. The V gene is TRBV30, the J gene TRBJ1-1; 7 bases line up with TRBD1. This CDR3 spans 16 amino acids. V dropped 3 bases and J dropped 0; count of bases not matched to a gene: 10. Germline V gene lookup returns CDR1 GTSNPN and CDR2 SVGIG (reference sequence). CDR3 sequence (DNA): TGTGCCTGGAGAGATAACAGGGGCCGAATGAACACTGAAGCTTTCTTT. This gives the protein CAWRDNRGRMNTEAFF.

At least ten counts were recorded for this clonotype. The chain joins TRBV2 to TRBJ2-1; possible D gene TRBD2, 5 bases. The germline V gene has CDR1 SNHLY and CDR2 FYNNEI. Between the trimmed V and J ends, which lost 3 bases and 9 bases, there was a span of 15 bases. This CDR3 comprises 14 residues. The chain's CDR3 is CASSDEFRGREQFF. For the CDR3, the DNA is TGTGCCAGCAGTGACGAATTTAGAGGGCGTGAGCAGTTCTTC.

This clonotype appeared many times. The chain links TRBV6-2 or TRBV6-3 to TRBJ1-5, with D possibly TRBD1 on 6 matching bases. The germline V gene has CDR1 MNHEY and CDR2 SVGEGT. The CDR3 extends over 15 amino acids. Trimming cost V 5 bases and J 7 bases, with 18 bases left between them. The CDR3 here is CASSQRGGYSQPQHF. In nucleotides, the CDR3 is TGTGCCAGCAGTCAGCGGGGGGGCTATTCGCAGCCCCAGCATTTT.

The V gene is TRBV4-3, the J gene TRBJ1-1; D gene uncertain. This CDR3 has 12 residues. Between the trimmed V and J ends, which lost 7 bases and 3 bases, there was a span of 9 bases. Germline assignment: CDR1 LGHNA and CDR2 YSLEER. DNA for the CDR3: TGCGCCAGCACGGGATGGGACACTGAAGCTTTCTTT. Protein product: CASTGWDTEAFF.

As concerns this clonotype: Just one base apart from a much larger clone, this may be a read error. The DNA is omitted, as the CDR3 cannot be located on it reliably, and the CDR3 follows TCRdb's listing. V gene TRBV27 combines with J gene TRBJ2-5; the table assigns TRBD2, which was not confirmed against the DNA. The germline gives CDR1 MNHEY, CDR2 SMNVEV (reference sequence). The CDR3 is 16 amino acids in total, end residues counted. The CDR3 sequence: CAGSSSGGNVLWAQYF.

Notes on this clonotype: The junction and the germline gene differ at one end; a read error may be behind it. The V gene is TRBV9, the J gene TRBJ2-1; 9 bases fit TRBD2. Germline V gene data show CDR1 as SGDLS and CDR2 as YYNGEE. The CDR3 has 15 amino acids. The CDR3 DNA sequence: TGTGCCAGCAGCGAACGGACTAGCGACTACAATGGGCAGTTCTTC. It encodes CASSERTSDYNGQFF.

This clonotype was observed many times. The chain combines TRBV30 with TRBJ2-5, with TRBD2 matching over 7 bases. Germline CDR1 GTSNPN, CDR2 SVGIG (reference sequence). The CDR3 sequence is 13 residues long. After removal of 4 bases from V and 4 bases from J, the junction contained 6 bases not matched to a gene. The CDR3 bases are TGTGCCTGGACAGGTGGGAGGGGAGAGACCCAGTACTTC. Protein product: CAWTGGRGETQYF. The variable domain in full, with the rest retrieved from reference TRBV30 and TRBJ2-5, is SQTIHQWPATLVQPVGSPLSLECTVEGTSNPNLYWYRQAAGRGLQLLFYSVGIGQISSEVPQNLSASRPQDRQFILSSKKLLLSDSGFYLCAWTGGRGETQYFGPGTRLLVL.

This clonotype occurred many times. The rearrangement uses TRBV10-3 and TRBJ2-1; a possible D gene is TRBD2 (6 bases). The CDR3 length is 12 residues. Germline V CDR1 and CDR2: ENHRY, SYGVKD. V dropped 10 bases and J dropped 9 bases, with 16 bases sitting between them. CDR3 coding DNA: TGTGCCACCGGGACTTCTCCTAGTGAGCAGTTCTTC. This gives the protein CATGTSPSEQFF.

This rearrangement joins TRBV6-1 to TRBJ2-7; no clear D. The V gene's germline CDR1 is MNHNS and CDR2 SASEGT. The V gene lost 7 bases and the J gene lost 2 bases, with 12 bases spanning the gap. This CDR3 is built from 13 residues. The CDR3 bases are TGTGCCAGCACCGTAGACGGTACCTACGAGCAGTACTTC. As protein: CASTVDGTYEQYF.

The chain's CDR3 is CASRPGGGKGQPQHF. The DNA for the CDR3 is TGTGCCAGCAGGCCCGGCGGGGGGAAGGGTCAGCCCCAGCATTTT. The chain combines TRBV28 with TRBJ1-5; possible D gene TRBD1, 5 bases. Trimming shortened V by 6 bases and J by 6 bases, and 18 bases separated the two germline ends. The V gene's germline CDR1 is MDHEN and CDR2 SYDVKM. This CDR3 spans 15 amino acids.